A selection of T cell receptor beta chains follows, all from one sample in a study of blood T cell repertoires in COVID-19. Clones were sequenced by immunoSEQ multiplex PCR, and TCRdb holds only the in-frame ones, with some missing. Here the sample spans fewer than 250,000 clones, about 84% being singletons. The sequencing sample was made of peripheral blood. The receptors originated from a woman at least 80 years old with COVID-19, enrolled during active disease. CDR3s include the opening cysteine and the closing phenylalanine or tryptophan. The order of the fields is clone size, J gene, D gene, CDR3 length, V gene, CDR3 protein, CDR3 DNA. D genes are given only for firm matches. Not all rows give a size; the values are once, few, many and, for expanded clones, a class.

NA,TRBJ2-2,NA,13,TRBV6-5,CASTRRGSGELFF,TGTGCCAGCACTCGAAGGGGGTCCGGGGAGCTGTTTTTT
NA,TRBJ2-1,TRBD1,15,TRBV5-4,CASSFTGGLNNEQFF,TGTGCCAGCAGCTTCACAGGGGGCTTGAACAATGAGCAGTTCTTC
once,TRBJ1-1,NA,13,TRBV2,CASREGLNTEAFF,TGTGCCAGCAGGGAGGGACTGAACACTGAAGCTTTCTTT
NA,TRBJ1-1,NA,15,TRBV6-6,CASSLQTPKGTEAFF,TGTGCCAGCAGTCTCCAAACACCCAAGGGGACTGAAGCTTTCTTT
NA,TRBJ2-3,TRBD1,14,TRBV5-8,CASSPGQGTDTQYF,TGTGCCAGCAGCCCGGGACAGGGAACAGATACGCAGTATTTT
NA,TRBJ1-2,TRBD1,15,TRBV7-2,CASRLYRGVPEGYTF,TGTGCCAGCAGACTGTACAGGGGCGTACCGGAGGGCTACACCTTC
NA,TRBJ2-3,NA,14,TRBV14,CASRGGLSTDTQYF,TGTGCCAGCCGAGGCGGATTGAGCACAGATACGCAGTATTTT
NA,TRBJ1-2,TRBD1,16,TRBV5-1,CASSLGGTGQNYGYTF,TGCGCCAGCAGCCTCGGGGGGACAGGGCAAAACTATGGCTACACCTTC
NA,TRBJ2-2,TRBD1,15,TRBV7-8,CASSSRDRATGELFF,TGTGCCAGCAGCTCACGGGACAGAGCAACCGGGGAGCTGTTTTTT
few,TRBJ2-6,TRBD1,15,TRBV30,CAWNRDRAGANVLTF,TGTGCCTGGAATCGGGACAGGGCTGGGGCCAACGTCCTGACTTTC
NA,TRBJ1-6,NA,14,TRBV4-2,CASSQGSLSAPLHF,TGTGCCAGCAGCCAAGGATCGTTGTCGGCACCCCTCCACTTT
few,TRBJ1-2,TRBD1,16,TRBV3-1/TRBV3-2,CASTRYTGTGKDGYTF,TGTGCCAGCACCCGATATACCGGGACAGGGAAAGATGGCTACACCTTC
NA,TRBJ2-1,TRBD1,17,TRBV9,CASSGRPGQGGYNEQFF,TGTGCCAGCAGCGGACGACCGGGACAGGGGGGCTACAATGAGCAGTTCTTC
few,TRBJ2-1,NA,17,TRBV5-1,CASSLAQADPTYNEQFF,TGCGCCAGCAGCTTGGCCCAAGCGGACCCTACCTACAATGAGCAGTTCTTC
NA,TRBJ1-4,TRBD1,12,TRBV2,CASSWDRVKLFF,TGTGCCAGCAGTTGGGACAGGGTAAAACTGTTTTTT
NA,TRBJ2-2,NA,14,TRBV19,CASSISGKTGELFF,TGTGCCAGTAGTATCTCGGGGAAGACCGGGGAGCTGTTTTTT
NA,TRBJ2-7,TRBD2,16,TRBV19,CASSDSDGRTSYEQYF,TGTGCCAGTAGCGATTCGGACGGGAGGACCTCCTACGAGCAGTACTTC
NA,TRBJ2-1,TRBD1,17,TRBV5-1,CASSSLSTGGLGSEQFF,TGCGCCAGCAGCTCCCTTTCCACAGGGGGCCTAGGAAGTGAGCAGTTCTTC
NA,TRBJ1-6,NA,16,TRBV6-5,CASSLEGGSGNSPLHF,TGTGCCAGCAGTTTAGAGGGTGGTAGTGGAAATTCACCCCTCCACTTT
NA,TRBJ2-7,NA,16,TRBV7-2,CASSLGLGAYSYEQYF,TGTGCCAGCAGCTTAGGACTGGGGGCTTACTCCTACGAGCAGTACTTC
NA,TRBJ2-3,TRBD2,13,TRBV19,CASSPLAGDTQYF,TGTGCCAGTAGCCCTCTAGCGGGAGATACGCAGTATTTT
NA,TRBJ2-1,NA,14,TRBV18,CASSPRVQVNEQFF,TGTGCCAGCTCACCGAGAGTACAGGTCAATGAGCAGTTCTTC
NA,TRBJ1-5,TRBD1,14,TRBV28,CASSLDRDDQPQHF,TGTGCCAGCAGTTTGGACAGGGACGATCAGCCCCAGCATTTT
once,TRBJ2-3,TRBD2,15,TRBV3-1/TRBV3-2,CASSQGPAGADTQYF,TGTGCCAGCAGCCAAGGTCCAGCGGGGGCAGATACGCAGTATTTT
NA,TRBJ1-2,NA,13,TRBV12-3/TRBV12-4,CASSSGQVYGYTF,TGTGCCAGCAGTTCGGGACAAGTCTATGGCTACACCTTC
NA,TRBJ1-2,TRBD1,16,TRBV19,CASRPGQGTSNYGYTF,TGTGCCAGTAGACCGGGACAGGGGACTTCTAACTATGGCTACACCTTC
NA,TRBJ1-6,NA,15,TRBV18,CASSPDGGYNSPLHF,TGTGCCAGCTCACCGGATGGCGGTTATAATTCACCCCTCCACTTT
NA,TRBJ1-5,TRBD1,15,TRBV19,CASSRGRDRNQPQHF,TGTGCCAGTTCGCGGGGAAGGGACAGGAATCAGCCCCAGCATTTT
NA,TRBJ2-2,NA,13,TRBV24-1,CATARVGTGELFF,TGTGCCACCGCCAGGGTAGGGACCGGGGAGCTGTTTTTT